The clone carrying this T cell receptor (beta chain) was observed many times. V shed 4 bases and J shed 5 bases, with 15 bases lying between them. This CDR3 region has 14 residues. The germline V gene encodes CDR1 SNHLY and CDR2 FYNNEI. With iRepertoire HTBI primers and Arm-PCR of CDR3 regions, TCR beta libraries were built. TCRdb independently ran MiXCR on the multiplex PCR reads; one entry per CDR3 protein. Among 400,000 to 500,000 distinct CDR3 sequences listed, 22% were seen once. This record belongs to a study of regulatory T cells in long-lasting Graves disease. Noted time point: persistent/refractory GD, antithyroid drugs over 5 years with positive TRAb. Scientists built the TCR library using RNA that was extracted from PBMCs.

The chain couples TRBV2 to TRBJ2-7; D unresolved. The starting material was peripheral blood mononuclear cells (PBMCs), obtained when the disease was refractory, from a patient treated with antithyroid drugs. This sequence originates from a female donor with Graves disease. CDR3 nucleotide sequence: TGTGCCAGCAGTGGGGATACCCAACTCCACGAGCAGTACTTC. It encodes CASSGDTQLHEQYF.